Listed below are T cell receptor beta chains from one sample, sequenced in a study of breast tumors, draining lymph nodes, adjacent tissues. One entry per CDR3 protein results from TCRdb running MiXCR on the multiplex PCR reads. The data show about 16,000 distinct CDR3 sequences, just under 45% seen once. The sample was tumor-adjacent breast tissue. All receptors come from a female donor with breast cancer. Some clones in this sample may be carry-over from other donors' samples. CDR3s include the opening cysteine and the closing phenylalanine or tryptophan. D genes are given only for firm matches. The size of a clone is reported for some rows only, either as once, few or many, or as a class for expanded clones.

j_gene: TRBJ2-5
d_gene: .
abundance: many
v_gene: TRBV5-1
CDR3nt: TGCGCCAGCGCTCTCGGGGGGCCCCAAGACACCCAGTACTTC
CDR3aa: CASALGGPQDTQYF

j_gene: TRBJ2-3
d_gene: .
abundance: medium-sized
v_gene: TRBV20-1
CDR3nt: TGCAGTGCTGCTACGGGGGCGGTCACAGATACGCAGTATTTT
CDR3aa: CSAATGAVTDTQYF

j_gene: TRBJ2-1
d_gene: TRBD2
abundance: many
v_gene: TRBV6-5
CDR3nt: TGTGCCAGCAGTTACACTGGACTAGCGGGACACCGTGAGCAGTTCTTC
CDR3aa: CASSYTGLAGHREQFF

j_gene: TRBJ2-1
d_gene: TRBD2
abundance: medium-sized
v_gene: TRBV7-2
CDR3nt: TGTGCCAGCAGCCCAGGGGTGACTAGCGGGGGCTACTCCTACAATGAGCAGTTCTTC
CDR3aa: CASSPGVTSGGYSYNEQFF

j_gene: TRBJ2-7
d_gene: .
abundance: .
v_gene: TRBV9
CDR3nt: TGTGCCAGCAGCATAGACGACAGCCTCTACGAGCAGTACTTC
CDR3aa: CASSIDDSLYEQYF

j_gene: TRBJ2-2
d_gene: .
abundance: many
v_gene: TRBV9
CDR3nt: TGTGCCAGCAGCGTAGATGGGGCCGGGGAGCTGTTTTTT
CDR3aa: CASSVDGAGELFF

j_gene: TRBJ2-1
d_gene: TRBD1
abundance: many
v_gene: TRBV6-5
CDR3nt: TGTGCCAGCAGTTACTACAGGGGAACGGGATACAATGAGCAGTTCTTC
CDR3aa: CASSYYRGTGYNEQFF

j_gene: TRBJ2-7
d_gene: .
abundance: many
v_gene: TRBV18
CDR3nt: TGTGCCAGCTCACAGGAAGTAGGGGGGGAGCAGTACTTC
CDR3aa: CASSQEVGGEQYF

j_gene: TRBJ1-4
d_gene: .
abundance: medium-sized
v_gene: TRBV20-1
CDR3nt: TGCAGTGCGAGTAGGGATCAGGGGTGGAATGAAAAACTGTTTTTT
CDR3aa: CSASRDQGWNEKLFF

j_gene: TRBJ2-7
d_gene: .
abundance: .
v_gene: TRBV7-2
CDR3nt: TGTGCCAGCAGCTATACAGGGGAGCAGTACTTC
CDR3aa: CASSYTGEQYF

j_gene: TRBJ1-2
d_gene: .
abundance: many
v_gene: TRBV28
CDR3nt: TGTGCCAGCAGTTTATCAGCGGGACGAACCTATGGCTACACCTTC
CDR3aa: CASSLSAGRTYGYTF

j_gene: TRBJ2-7
d_gene: TRBD1
abundance: medium-sized
v_gene: TRBV2
CDR3nt: TGTGCCAGCAAGAGGGACAGCGCCTACGAGCAGTACTTC
CDR3aa: CASKRDSAYEQYF

j_gene: TRBJ1-2
d_gene: .
abundance: .
v_gene: TRBV2
CDR3nt: TGTGCCAGCAGTGATTCGAGACAGCAGCTCTATGGCTACACCTTC
CDR3aa: CASSDSRQQLYGYTF

j_gene: TRBJ2-1
d_gene: .
abundance: many
v_gene: TRBV6-5
CDR3nt: TGTGCCAGCAGTTACTCGTCAGGAAGCTCCTACAATGAGCAGTTCTTC
CDR3aa: CASSYSSGSSYNEQFF

j_gene: TRBJ1-6
d_gene: TRBD1
abundance: .
v_gene: TRBV20-1
CDR3nt: TGCAGTGCTAGGGGACAGGGAAATAACTCACCCCTCCACTTT
CDR3aa: CSARGQGNNSPLHF

j_gene: TRBJ1-2
d_gene: TRBD1
abundance: medium-sized
v_gene: TRBV4-1
CDR3nt: TGCGCCAGCAGCCCACAGGACAGGGGCTATGGCTACACCTTC
CDR3aa: CASSPQDRGYGYTF

j_gene: TRBJ1-5
d_gene: .
abundance: .
v_gene: TRBV20-1
CDR3nt: TGCAGTGCTTCTGTTGGGACAACTTGGAACGTGAATCAGCCCCAGCATTTT
CDR3aa: CSASVGTTWNVNQPQHF

j_gene: TRBJ2-1
d_gene: TRBD2
abundance: .
v_gene: TRBV5-6
CDR3nt: TGTGCCAGCAGCTTCGGACTAGCGGGATCCTACAATGAGCAGTTCTTC
CDR3aa: CASSFGLAGSYNEQFF

j_gene: TRBJ1-3
d_gene: .
abundance: .
v_gene: TRBV4-1
CDR3nt: TGCGCCAGCAGCCAAGGCACAGTCTCTGGAAACACCATATATTTT
CDR3aa: CASSQGTVSGNTIYF

j_gene: TRBJ2-5
d_gene: TRBD1
abundance: .
v_gene: TRBV7-2
CDR3nt: TGTGCCAGCAGCATGGGACAGGGAGGTCAGGGGGAGACCCAGTACTTC
CDR3aa: CASSMGQGGQGETQYF

j_gene: TRBJ2-7
d_gene: TRBD2
abundance: medium-sized
v_gene: TRBV5-1
CDR3nt: TGCGCCAGCAGCTTAGGACTAGCGGGAGCCGACCTGACCTACGAGCAGTACTTC
CDR3aa: CASSLGLAGADLTYEQYF

j_gene: TRBJ2-7
d_gene: TRBD1
abundance: medium-sized
v_gene: TRBV6-6
CDR3nt: TGTGCCAGCACTAGCAATACCCCCGGGACAGGCGGCTACGAGCAGTACTTC
CDR3aa: CASTSNTPGTGGYEQYF

j_gene: TRBJ2-7
d_gene: .
abundance: .
v_gene: TRBV20-1
CDR3nt: TGCAGTGCTAGAGATATGATAGACGAGCAGTACTTC
CDR3aa: CSARDMIDEQYF

j_gene: TRBJ2-3
d_gene: TRBD2
abundance: medium-sized
v_gene: TRBV24-1
CDR3nt: TGTGCCACCAGTGTAGGGAGCGGGGGGGGCACAGATACGCAGTATTTT
CDR3aa: CATSVGSGGGTDTQYF

j_gene: TRBJ2-5
d_gene: .
abundance: .
v_gene: TRBV20-1
CDR3nt: .
CDR3aa: CSARRRTGGSDGYTFGSGTQYF

j_gene: TRBJ1-1
d_gene: .
abundance: many
v_gene: TRBV7-3
CDR3nt: TGTGCCAGCAGCTTAACAGGGGGCACTGAAGCTTTCTTT
CDR3aa: CASSLTGGTEAFF

j_gene: TRBJ1-2
d_gene: TRBD1
abundance: few
v_gene: TRBV27
CDR3nt: TGTGCCAGCAGTCCTCAGGGGGGAAACTATGGCTACACCTTC
CDR3aa: CASSPQGGNYGYTF

j_gene: TRBJ2-3
d_gene: TRBD2
abundance: many
v_gene: TRBV6-5
CDR3nt: TGTGCCAGCAGACTGCGGGGGGGCGTTGCAGATACGCAGTATTTT
CDR3aa: CASRLRGGVADTQYF

j_gene: TRBJ1-4
d_gene: .
abundance: medium-sized
v_gene: TRBV9
CDR3nt: TGTGCCAGCAGCCTAACAGATAATAATGAAAAACTGTTTTTT
CDR3aa: CASSLTDNNEKLFF

j_gene: TRBJ2-1
d_gene: .
abundance: once
v_gene: TRBV2
CDR3nt: TGTGCCAGCAGTGCGGGGACCCTAGAGGATGAGCAGTTCTTC
CDR3aa: CASSAGTLEDEQFF

j_gene: TRBJ1-2
d_gene: .
abundance: few
v_gene: TRBV20-1
CDR3nt: TGCAGTGCACTACAGGGAGGCTGTGGCTACGCCTTC
CDR3aa: CSALQGGCGYAF

j_gene: TRBJ2-7
d_gene: .
abundance: few
v_gene: TRBV20-1
CDR3nt: TGCAGTGCGGCTCTACGAGGGCAGTACTTC
CDR3aa: CSAALRGQYF

j_gene: TRBJ1-5
d_gene: .
abundance: medium-sized
v_gene: TRBV9
CDR3nt: TGTGCCAGCAGCGTTACAGGGAAATATCAGCCCCAGCATTTT
CDR3aa: CASSVTGKYQPQHF

j_gene: TRBJ2-1
d_gene: TRBD2
abundance: .
v_gene: TRBV11-2
CDR3nt: TGTGCCAGCAGCCCCACGGGACTAGCGGGGGTAGAGCAGTTCTTC
CDR3aa: CASSPTGLAGVEQFF

j_gene: TRBJ2-4
d_gene: .
abundance: many
v_gene: TRBV7-2
CDR3nt: TGTGCCAGCAGCTCGGCTAGCGCCTTACTGTACTTC
CDR3aa: CASSSASALLYF